The 24 T cell receptor beta chains presented below share a single source sample, sequenced in a study of cytomegalovirus exposure and HLA in healthy donors. With 60 Vbeta and 13 Jbeta primers, the PCR was carried out. The data were produced by immunoSEQ multiplex PCR, yet TCRdb's version contains in-frame clones alone and is incomplete. The sample consists of about 120,000 clones, over 60% of them appearing once. The specimen sequenced was PBMCs. The receptors stem from a human donor in good health.

The chain links TRBV28 to TRBJ1-5; TRBD1 agrees at 7 bases. Germline V CDR1 and CDR2: MDHEN, SYDVKM. V trimming: 5 bases; J trimming: 1 base; junction bases outside the gene matches: 14. The CDR3 contains 18 residues. CDR3 nucleotide sequence: TGTGCCAGCAGTCCCTTGGGCCTGACAGGGCTCAGCAATCAGCCCCAGCATTTT. Translated, it gives CASSPLGLTGLSNQPQHF.

The chain recombines TRBV11-2 with TRBJ1-1, with D hard to call. V lost 3 bases to trimming and J lost 9 bases, with 17 bases between them. The germline V gene has CDR1 SGHAT and CDR2 FQNNGV. This CDR3 region has 14 residues. CDR3: CASSLDSGLLQAFF. The CDR3 DNA reads TGTGCCAGCAGCTTGGACTCCGGGCTCTTACAAGCTTTCTTT.

This clone was counted between two and nine times. The chain links TRBV6-6 to TRBJ1-3; D uncertain. Germline CDR1 and CDR2: MNHNY and SVGAGI (reference sequence). The CDR3 totals 12 residues. V was shortened by 2 bases and J by 8 bases, with 7 bases between the two germline ends. The CDR3, as DNA: TGTGCCAGCAGTTACCCAGAGGACACCATATATTTT. Amino acids: CASSYPEDTIYF.

The DNA for the CDR3 is TGTGCCAGCAGTTTGTCGGTCCGGGGGATCCCGGGCTCGGGCACTGAAGCTTTCTTT. This gives the protein CASSLSVRGIPGSGTEAFF. The gene calls are TRBV7-2 and TRBJ1-1; TRBD1 is a possible D gene (5 bases). With 6 bases removed from V and 4 bases from J, the gap between germline ends came to 30 bases. Per the germline V gene, CDR1 is SGHTA and CDR2 is FQGNSA. The CDR3 covers 19 residues.

Details on this clone: Mismatch with germline at one junction end may stem from a read error. V usage is TRBV7-9 and J usage is TRBJ2-7; no clear D gene. The CDR3 runs 12 residues. CDR1 SEHNR and CDR2 FQNEAQ come from the germline V gene (reference sequence). CDR3 amino acids: CSSSLRTYEQYF. As DNA, the CDR3 is TGTTCCAGCAGCCTCAGAACCTACGAGCAGTACTTC.

The chain uses TRBV5-5 and TRBJ2-1, with TRBD2 identical over 15 bases. Germline CDR1 is SGHKS and CDR2 is YYEKEE (reference sequence). Losses at the gene ends were 4 bases for V and 0 bases for J; bases not matched to a gene: 5. The CDR3 spans 18 residues. The CDR3 bases are TGTGCCAGCAGCGTCGGGACTAGCGGGGGGCGCTCCTACAATGAGCAGTTCTTC. Amino acid sequence: CASSVGTSGGRSYNEQFF.

V is TRBV10-3 and J is TRBJ1-5; tentatively, D is TRBD1 (5 bases). The CDR3 spans 17 residues. Germline V gene data show CDR1 as ENHRY and CDR2 as SYGVKD. Trimming took 5 bases from V and 2 from J, leaving 19 bases between them. Here the CDR3 DNA reads TGTGCCATCAGTAGTCTTGGGGCAGCCGGGCGCAATCAGCCCCAGCATTTT. It codes for CAISSLGAAGRNQPQHF.

This clone has a single count. The chain couples TRBV15 to TRBJ2-1; TRBD1 might be the D (6 bases). The germline CDR1 and CDR2 sequences are LNHNV and YYDKDF (reference sequence). The CDR3 totals 12 residues. With 4 bases removed from V and 9 bases from J, the gap between germline ends came to 10 bases. CDR3 in DNA: TGTGCCACCAGCACAGGGGTTTCTGAGCAGTTCTTC. It is translated as CATSTGVSEQFF. The full variable domain, completed using reference TRBV15 and TRBJ2-1, is DAMVIQNPRYQVTQFGKPVTLSCSQTLNHNVMYWYQQKSSQAPKLLFHYYDKDFNNEADTPDNFQSRRPNTSFCFLDIRSPGLGDTAMYLCATSTGVSEQFFGPGTRLTVL.

This clone has a handful of counts. The rearrangement links TRBV7-6 to TRBJ2-1, with TRBD1 as a possible D gene (6 bases). This CDR3 comprises 16 residues. V was shortened by 3 bases and J by 3 bases, with 15 bases between the two germline ends. Germline V lookup: CDR1 SGHVS, CDR2 FNYEAQ. In nucleotides, the CDR3 is TGTGCCAGCAGCTTGGGTGCAGGGGAGTACTACAATGAGCAGTTCTTC. It codes for CASSLGAGEYYNEQFF.

The J gene is TRBJ1-4, the V gene TRBV11-2, with D maybe TRBD1 (6 bases). V was shortened by 5 bases and J by 3 bases, with 10 bases between the two germline ends. This CDR3 region has 14 residues. Germline assignment: CDR1 SGHAT and CDR2 FQNNGV. Here the CDR3 reads CASSLGQSNEKLFF. In DNA, the CDR3 is TGTGCCAGCAGCCTAGGACAGTCTAATGAAAAACTGTTTTTT.

The sample holds one count of this clone. This chain connects TRBV13 to TRBJ1-1, with D maybe TRBD1 (5 bases). Trimming cost V 0 bases and J 5 bases, with 13 bases left between them. Germline V gives CDR1 PRHDT, CDR2 FYEKMQ (reference sequence). The CDR3 is 15 amino acids. This chain's CDR3 is CASSLGWGGETEAFF. DNA of the CDR3: TGTGCCAGCAGCTTAGGGTGGGGCGGAGAGACTGAAGCTTTCTTT.

V is TRBV7-8 and J is TRBJ2-2, with D tentatively TRBD1 (6 bases). The germline CDR1 and CDR2 sequences are SGHVS and FQNEAQ. The V end was cut by 1 base, the J end by 3 bases, with 9 bases between. The CDR3 length is 15 residues. The CDR3 protein is CASSLDRVYTGELFF. CDR3 nucleotides: TGTGCCAGCAGCTTAGACAGGGTTTACACCGGGGAGCTGTTTTTT. The full variable domain, with the rest looked up from reference TRBV7-8 and TRBJ2-2, is GAGVSQSPRYKVAKRGQDVALRCDPISGHVSLFWYQQALGQGPEFLTYFQNEAQLDKSGLPSDRFFAERPEGSVSTLKIQRTQQEDSAVYLCASSLDRVYTGELFFGEGSRLTVL.

The rearrangement links TRBV9 to TRBJ1-1; 9 bases match TRBD1. Germline trimming cut 4 bases from V and 6 bases from J; bases unmatched to any gene: 10. The germline CDR1 and CDR2 sequences are SGDLS and YYNGEE. This CDR3 has 15 amino acids. The CDR3: CASSPGDRATAEAFF. As DNA, the CDR3 is TGTGCCAGCAGCCCTGGGGACAGGGCAACAGCTGAAGCTTTCTTT.

In its sample, this clone was seen a few times. The V and J genes are TRBV6-4 and TRBJ1-4; 10 positions agree with TRBD1. The CDR3 sequence is 14 residues long. Trimming took 6 bases from V and 10 from J; bases not matched to a gene: 8. Germline CDR1 MRHNA, CDR2 SNTAGT. This CDR3 is CASSQTGGRVKLFF. Here the CDR3 DNA reads TGTGCCAGCAGCCAGACAGGGGGCCGCGTAAAACTGTTTTTT.

The rearrangement links TRBV6-1 to TRBJ1-6; possible D gene TRBD1, 5 bases. V was pared by 5 bases and J by 16 bases, with 21 bases between. CDR3 length: 14 amino acids. CDR1 and CDR2 (germline): MNHNS, SASEGT. The CDR3 nucleotides read TGTGCCAGCAGTTTCGACAGAGTAGGATTCCAGCTCCACTTT. Translation gives CASSFDRVGFQLHF.

The chain recombines TRBV6-1 with TRBJ2-7; 7 nucleotides align to TRBD1. Looked up from germline, CDR1 is MNHNS and CDR2 is SASEGT. CDR3 length: 14 residues. J was trimmed by 7 bases and V by 9 bases; bases with no gene match: 15. CDR3: CASYSGTVFGEQYF. The CDR3 DNA sequence: TGTGCCAGTTATTCCGGGACAGTTTTTGGGGAGCAGTACTTC.

The V and J genes are TRBV4-1 and TRBJ2-5; 8 bases agree with TRBD1. In germline, CDR1 is MGHRA, CDR2 YSYEKL. V was pared by 4 bases and J by 2 bases, with 9 bases of the junction left unmatched. The CDR3 is made up of 16 amino acids. CDR3 bases: TGCGCCAGCAGCCGGAGTCAGGGGGCTGGGCAAGAGACCCAGTACTTC. As protein: CASSRSQGAGQETQYF.

V is TRBV5-6 and J is TRBJ2-5; 9 positions agree with TRBD1. The DNA end is a closer match to TRBJ2-7, so the J assignment may be wrong. Germline V gene sequence: CDR1 SGHDT, CDR2 YYEEEE. This CDR3 is 15 amino acids long. In DNA, the CDR3 is TGTGCCAGCAGCCCGCCGGGACAGGGCTACCACGAGCAGTACTTC. Encoded protein: CASSPPGQGYHEQYF.

This clone turned up a few times. V gene TRBV4-2 combines with J gene TRBJ1-1; D might be TRBD1 (6 bases). Looked up from germline, CDR1 is LGHNA and CDR2 is YNFKEQ. Trimming cost V 4 bases and J 5 bases, with 14 bases left between them. The CDR3 spans 14 residues. The CDR3 region has the DNA TGTGCCAGCAGCCCCGGGGGGCAGCGGACTGAAGCTTTCTTT. Translating it yields CASSPGGQRTEAFF.

This clone was seen once. V and J are TRBV5-6 and TRBJ2-1, with unresolved D. CDR3 size: 13 residues. Trimming cost V 0 bases and J 4 bases, with 5 bases left between them. Germline CDR1 SGHDT, CDR2 YYEEEE. The CDR3 DNA reads as TGTGCCAGCAGCTTGGACAGTTACAATGAGCAGTTCTTC. Its protein product is CASSLDSYNEQFF.

This clone was observed a single time. This sequence joins TRBV6-5 and TRBJ1-3, with TRBD1 as a possible D gene (5 bases). CDR1 and CDR2 from the germline V gene are MNHEY and SVGAGI. The ends were cut back, 7 bases at V and 3 bases at J, with 13 bases in the middle. This CDR3 region has 14 residues. The CDR3 loop reads CASKGSLVGNTIYF. The CDR3 DNA reads as TGTGCCAGCAAGGGGTCGCTTGTTGGAAACACCATATATTTT.

This clone turned up a few times. The rearrangement uses TRBV5-4 and TRBJ2-7, with TRBD1 matching over 7 bases. CDR3 length: 13 residues. Trimming took 4 bases from V and 5 from J; bases not matched to a gene: 6. Germline CDR1 is SGHNT and CDR2 is YYREEE (reference sequence). The CDR3 DNA sequence: TGTGCCAGCAGCCCCAATCAGGGGGACGAGCAGTACTTC. Translating gives CASSPNQGDEQYF.

A few counts support this clone. The chain links TRBV18 to TRBJ1-1; D possibly corresponds to TRBD1 (5 bases). V lost 8 bases to trimming and J lost 1 base, with 11 bases between them. Germline V gene lookup returns CDR1 KGHSH and CDR2 LQKENI. The CDR3 is 13 residues long. The CDR3 sequence is CASNVGGNTEAFF. CDR3 nucleotides: TGTGCCAGCAACGTGGGGGGGAACACTGAAGCTTTCTTT.

The chain links TRBV6-5 to TRBJ2-5; D is uncertain. V lost 0 bases and J lost 0, with 11 bases in between. Germline V lookup: CDR1 MNHEY, CDR2 SVGAGI. This CDR3 has 16 residues. The CDR3 loop reads CASSYSLPPNQETQYF. CDR3 in DNA: TGTGCCAGCAGTTACTCCCTTCCACCTAACCAAGAGACCCAGTACTTC.